These 23 T cell receptor beta chains were all obtained from the same sample, sequenced in a study of shared clonotypes between healthy human individuals. This table comes from immunoSEQ multiplex PCR, and its TCRdb copy is limited to in-frame clones, with some not included. The table lists 2,500,000 or so clones, 92% of them singletons, with roughly 0.34% in the top ten. Sequencing input: naive CD4+ T cells from PBMCs. Subset in this sample: CD45RA+ positively selected. Every receptor here comes from a man younger than 30 in good health. Some clones in this sample may be carry-over from other donors' samples.

This chain uses TRBV28 with TRBJ2-1, with 9 bases that match TRBD1. V lost 3 bases, J lost 7 bases, and 10 bases stayed unmatched. The length of the CDR3 is 16 residues. The germline V gene encodes CDR1 MDHEN and CDR2 SYDVKM. The CDR3 here is CASSFSTGGASNEQFF. CDR3 DNA: TGTGCCAGCAGTTTTTCCACAGGGGGCGCGTCGAATGAGCAGTTCTTC.

J is TRBJ2-2 and V is TRBV19; possibly TRBD1 for D (6 bases). The V end was cut by 8 bases, the J end by 1 base, with 14 bases between. This CDR3 contains 15 residues. Germline lookup yields CDR1 LNHDA and CDR2 SQIVND (reference sequence). CDR3 protein: CASDRSFLNTGELFF. The CDR3 DNA follows: TGTGCCAGTGACAGGTCCTTCCTGAACACCGGGGAGCTGTTTTTT.

The rearrangement uses TRBV5-1 and TRBJ2-4; tentative D call: TRBD2 (5 bases). Looked up from germline, CDR1 is SGHRS and CDR2 is YFSETQ. The CDR3 spans 12 residues. The V end lost 1 base, the J end lost 12 bases, and 11 bases lay between the germline ends. The DNA for the CDR3 is TGCGCCAGCAGCTTGATTGGAGGACGTCAGTACTTC. This gives the protein CASSLIGGRQYF.

This chain uses TRBV10-1 with TRBJ2-7; maybe TRBD1 (5 bases). V gave up 3 bases and J gave up 3 bases, with 15 bases separating them. CDR3 length: 15 amino acids. The germline V gene has CDR1 WNHNN and CDR2 SYGVQD (reference sequence). The CDR3 here is CASSEIRAGIYEQYF. The CDR3 DNA follows: TGCGCCAGCAGTGAAATCAGGGCAGGGATCTACGAGCAGTACTTC.

The J gene is TRBJ2-1, the V gene TRBV4-3, with D unclear. Germline loops: CDR1 LGHNA, CDR2 YSLEER. Trimming cost V 8 bases and J 3 bases, with 14 bases left between them. This CDR3 region has 14 residues. CDR3 nucleotide sequence: TGCGCCAGCCCGACCCACCATGACTACAATGAGCAGTTCTTC. It specifies CASPTHHDYNEQFF.

This chain connects TRBV28 to TRBJ2-4; tentatively, D is TRBD2 (6 bases). The CDR3 is 15 amino acids. The germline CDR1 and CDR2 sequences are MDHEN and SYDVKM. Trimming took 6 bases from V and 1 from J, leaving 13 bases between them. The CDR3 sequence: CASSGRLKAKNIQYF. CDR3 nucleotide sequence: TGTGCCAGCAGCGGGAGACTGAAGGCCAAAAACATTCAGTACTTC.

The V and J genes are TRBV7-9 and TRBJ1-5, with a tentative D call TRBD1 (6 bases). CDR1 is SEHNR, CDR2 FQNEAQ, per germline (reference sequence). The V gene lost 3 bases and the J gene lost 5 bases, with 8 bases spanning the gap. The CDR3 length is 13 residues. Here the CDR3 DNA reads TGTGCCAGCAGCTTTCGGGGGCATCAGCCCCAGCATTTT. Amino acids: CASSFRGHQPQHF. The full variable domain, completed using reference TRBV7-9 and TRBJ1-5, is DTGVSQNPRHKITKRGQNVTFRCDPISEHNRLYWYRQTLGQGPEFLTYFQNEAQLEKSRLLSDRFSAERPKGSFSTLEIQRTEQGDSAMYLCASSFRGHQPQHFGDGTRLSIL.

The gene calls are TRBV19 and TRBJ2-2; D ambiguous. Trimming cost V 6 bases and J 1 base, with 12 bases left between them. This CDR3 is 15 amino acids long. Germline V gene sequence: CDR1 LNHDA, CDR2 SQIVND (reference sequence). The CDR3 DNA follows: TGTGCCAGTAGCCCTCAGGCCCTGAACACCGGGGAGCTGTTTTTT. Protein product: CASSPQALNTGELFF.

The gene calls are TRBV28 and TRBJ1-4; maybe TRBD1 (5 bases). The CDR3 has 14 amino acids. With 3 bases removed from V and 7 bases from J, the gap between germline ends came to 12 bases. Germline V lookup: CDR1 MDHEN, CDR2 SYDVKM. CDR3 sequence: CASSLVTVREKLFF. The CDR3 coding sequence is TGTGCCAGCAGTTTGGTGACAGTCCGTGAAAAACTGTTTTTT.

The chain links TRBV28 to TRBJ1-5; D might be TRBD1 (5 bases). The V gene lost 8 bases and the J gene lost 5 bases, with 16 bases spanning the gap. Germline assignment: CDR1 MDHEN and CDR2 SYDVKM. The CDR3 extends over 14 amino acids. The CDR3 protein is CASARGDLDQPQHF. CDR3 bases: TGTGCCAGCGCCCGGGGGGACCTCGATCAGCCCCAGCATTTT. The full variable domain, its missing parts supplied by reference TRBV28 and TRBJ1-5, is DVKVTQSSRYLVKRTGEKVFLECVQDMDHENMFWYRQDPGLGLRLIYFSYDVKMKEKGDIPEGYSVSREKKERFSLILESASTNQTSMYLCASARGDLDQPQHFGDGTRLSIL.

This chain uses TRBV7-9 with TRBJ2-1; D is perhaps TRBD1 or TRBD2 (7 bases each). Deletions cut 3 bases from V and 14 bases from J, with 14 bases between. Germline values: CDR1 SEHNR, CDR2 FQNEAQ (reference sequence). The length of the CDR3 is 12 residues. The CDR3 nucleotides are TGTGCCAGCAGCTTTGCCCCAGGGGGGGAGTTCTTC. It translates to CASSFAPGGEFF.

The V and J genes are TRBV9 and TRBJ2-5; 10 bases agree with TRBD2. With V trimmed by 2 bases and J by 4 bases, 8 bases remained unmatched. Looked up from germline, CDR1 is SGDLS and CDR2 is YYNGEE. CDR3 size: 16 residues. CDR3: CASSVGSGRALETQYF. CDR3 coding DNA: TGTGCCAGCAGCGTGGGGAGCGGGAGGGCCTTAGAGACCCAGTACTTC.

The V call is TRBV5-1, the J call TRBJ2-3; 9 bases are a match to TRBD2. In germline, CDR1 is SGHRS, CDR2 YFSETQ. This CDR3 has 14 residues. Unmatched junction bases numbered 3, after V lost 7 bases and J lost 0 bases. For the CDR3, the DNA is TGCGCCAGCCGACTAGCGGACAGCACAGATACGCAGTATTTT. This encodes CASRLADSTDTQYF.

The rearrangement links TRBV27 to TRBJ2-3, with no clear D. CDR1 MNHEY and CDR2 SMNVEV come from the germline V gene (reference sequence). The V end lost 6 bases, the J end lost 5 bases, and 6 bases lay between the germline ends. The CDR3 is made up of 11 amino acids. CDR3 nucleotide sequence: TGTGCCAGCAGAGAACGAGATACGCAGTATTTT. Amino acid sequence: CASRERDTQYF.

The chain is built from TRBV4-1 and TRBJ2-1, with D tentatively TRBD2 (5 bases). Germline V gives CDR1 MGHRA, CDR2 YSYEKL. Trimming took 2 bases from V and 7 from J, leaving 15 bases between them. This CDR3 is built from 15 residues. The CDR3 coding sequence is TGCGCCAGCAGCCAATCCAGCGGCCCCCGGAATGAGCAGTTCTTC. Its translation: CASSQSSGPRNEQFF.

This clone was observed a handful of times. This CDR3 is also generated by other DNA sequences in the sample. CDR3 sequence (DNA): TGTGCCAGTAGTATCCGAGGGGGTGGCTACACCTTC. It specifies CASSIRGGGYTF. The chain is built from TRBV19 and TRBJ1-2, with D possibly TRBD1 on 6 matching bases. Looked up from germline, CDR1 is LNHDA and CDR2 is SQIVND (reference sequence). This CDR3 has 12 residues. V was trimmed by 3 bases and J by 7 bases, leaving 9 bases between them.

The gene calls are TRBV30 and TRBJ1-3; tentative D call: TRBD1 (6 bases). This CDR3 region has 14 residues. With 1 base removed from V and 8 bases from J, the gap between germline ends came to 15 bases. Germline CDR1 reads GTSNPN; CDR2 reads SVGIG (reference sequence). The CDR3 nucleotides read TGTGCCTGGAGTGCCGCGGGGGCAGCGGACACCATATATTTT. The encoded protein is CAWSAAGAADTIYF.

The chain carries TRBV6-6 and TRBJ1-3; 7 bases line up with TRBD1. Germline V gives CDR1 MNHNY, CDR2 SVGAGI (reference sequence). V was pared by 5 bases and J by 8 bases, with 9 bases of the junction left unmatched. The CDR3 is made up of 14 amino acids. CDR3 protein: CASSPASQGDTIYF. CDR3 nucleotides: TGTGCCAGCAGTCCGGCCAGCCAGGGGGACACCATATATTTT.

The gene calls are TRBV25-1 and TRBJ1-1, with unresolved D. Trimming stripped 2 bases from V and 9 bases from J, with 10 bases between. CDR1 is MGHDK and CDR2 is SYGVNS in the germline V gene. The CDR3 is made up of 12 amino acids. The CDR3 loop reads CASSEGSWKAFF. In DNA, the CDR3 is TGTGCCAGCAGTGAAGGGTCATGGAAAGCTTTCTTT.

This clone has a single count. The chain carries TRBV5-1 and TRBJ2-5; 7 bases are a match to TRBD1. Germline V gene data show CDR1 as SGHRS and CDR2 as YFSETQ. V dropped 4 bases and J dropped 4; count of bases not matched to a gene: 7. The CDR3 runs to 14 residues. The CDR3 sequence is CASSPTGVPETQYF. CDR3 nucleotides: TGCGCCAGCAGCCCTACAGGGGTCCCAGAGACCCAGTACTTC.

This clone came up once. This chain joins TRBV7-2 and TRBJ2-1; 8 nucleotides agree with TRBD2. The CDR3 covers 16 residues. Germline loops: CDR1 SGHTA, CDR2 FQGNSA. V trimming: 4 bases; J trimming: 10 bases; junction bases outside the gene matches: 15. The CDR3 bases are TGTGCCAGCAGCTCTGGGACTAGGCTCGCAGCGGAGGAGCAGTTCTTC. Its translation is CASSSGTRLAAEEQFF.

J is TRBJ2-6 and V is TRBV27, with D uncertain. The CDR3 covers 19 residues. V lost 2 bases, J lost 0 bases, and 17 bases lay in between. Germline V CDR1 and CDR2: MNHEY, SMNVEV (reference sequence). The CDR3 bases are TGTGCCAGCAGTTTAGAATACGGCGGAAAAATCTCTGGGGCCAACGTCCTGACTTTC. Translated, it gives CASSLEYGGKISGANVLTF.

The chain links TRBV4-2 to TRBJ2-7; TRBD1 is a possible D gene (8 bases). The CDR3 covers 14 residues. Germline V gene sequence: CDR1 LGHNA, CDR2 YNFKEQ. The ends were cut back, 4 bases at V and 5 bases at J, with 15 bases in the middle. In DNA form, the CDR3 reads TGTGCCAGCAGCCTCGACAGGGGAGGGGACGAGCAGTACTTC. Protein product: CASSLDRGGDEQYF.